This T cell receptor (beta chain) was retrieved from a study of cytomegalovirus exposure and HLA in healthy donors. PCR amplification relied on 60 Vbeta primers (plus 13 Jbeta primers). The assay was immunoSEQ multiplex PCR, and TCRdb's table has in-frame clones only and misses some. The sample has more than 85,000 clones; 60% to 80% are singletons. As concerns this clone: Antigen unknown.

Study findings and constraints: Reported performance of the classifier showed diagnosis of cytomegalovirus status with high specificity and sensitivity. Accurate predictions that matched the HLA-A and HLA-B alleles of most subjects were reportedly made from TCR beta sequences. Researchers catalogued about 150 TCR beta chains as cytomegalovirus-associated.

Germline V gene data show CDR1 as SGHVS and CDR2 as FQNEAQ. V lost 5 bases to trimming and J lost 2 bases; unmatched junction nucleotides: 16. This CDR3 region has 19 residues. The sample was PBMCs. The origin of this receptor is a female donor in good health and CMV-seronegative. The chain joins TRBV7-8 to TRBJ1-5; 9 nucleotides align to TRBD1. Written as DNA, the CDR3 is TGTGCCAGCAGCCGTAACACCCTACAGGGGGCGATGGGCAATCAGCCCCAGCATTTT. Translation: CASSRNTLQGAMGNQPQHF.